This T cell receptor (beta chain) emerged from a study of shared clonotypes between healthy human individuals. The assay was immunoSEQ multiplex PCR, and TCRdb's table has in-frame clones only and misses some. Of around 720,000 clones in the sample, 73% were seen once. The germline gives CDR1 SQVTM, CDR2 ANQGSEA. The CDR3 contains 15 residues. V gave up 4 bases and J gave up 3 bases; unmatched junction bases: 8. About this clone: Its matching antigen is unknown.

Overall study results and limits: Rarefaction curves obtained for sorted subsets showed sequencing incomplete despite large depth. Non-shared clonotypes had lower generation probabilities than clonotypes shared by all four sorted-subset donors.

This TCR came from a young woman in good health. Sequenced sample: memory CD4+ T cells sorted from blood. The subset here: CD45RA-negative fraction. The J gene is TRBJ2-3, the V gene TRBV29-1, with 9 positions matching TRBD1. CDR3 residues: CSVVKGTGITDTQYF. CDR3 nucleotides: TGCAGCGTTGTCAAGGGGACAGGGATTACAGATACGCAGTATTTT.